The next 25 T cell receptor beta chains were all read from a single sample in a study of PD-1 blockade in classical Hodgkin lymphoma. Every patient relapsed after autologous stem cell transplantation, and brentuximab vedotin exposure varied. Magnetic negative selection purified CD4+ T cells from thawed PBMCs. Generated by immunoSEQ multiplex PCR, the TCRdb table keeps only in-frame clones and is missing some. This sample yields about 27,000 clones, of which about 83% are seen a single time; 2% to 2.5% belongs to the top ten. Sequencing was performed on CD4+ T cells from blood, taken at baseline. The source of these receptors is a human donor with classical Hodgkin lymphoma.

The rearrangement uses TRBV28 and TRBJ2-7; the match to TRBD2 covers 11 bases. This CDR3 region has 15 residues. V shed 5 bases, J shed 7 bases, and the junction held 10 bases outside the gene matches. Germline V gives CDR1 MDHEN, CDR2 SYDVKM. The CDR3 reads CASSQPIAGGNEQYF. CDR3 coding DNA: TGTGCCAGCAGTCAGCCTATAGCGGGGGGGAATGAGCAGTACTTC.

The rearrangement uses TRBV5-1 and TRBJ2-7; 7 bases line up with TRBD1. Germline assignment: CDR1 SGHRS and CDR2 YFSETQ. The trim removed 4 bases at V and 0 bases at J, leaving 7 bases unmatched. This CDR3 is built from 15 residues. The CDR3 bases are TGCGCCAGCAGCCAAACCGGGACAGTCTCCTACGAGCAGTACTTC. This translates into CASSQTGTVSYEQYF. Drawing the rest from reference TRBV5-1 and TRBJ2-7, the complete variable domain is KAGVTQTPRYLIKTRGQQVTLSCSPISGHRSVSWYQQTPGQGLQFLFEYFSETQRNKGNFPGRFSGRQFSNSRSEMNVSTLELGDSALYLCASSQTGTVSYEQYFGPGTRLTVT.

This sequence joins TRBV19 and TRBJ2-4; 8 bases match TRBD1. The CDR3 totals 14 residues. V trimming: 7 bases; J trimming: 5 bases; junction bases outside the gene matches: 7. Germline V gene data show CDR1 as LNHDA and CDR2 as SQIVND (reference sequence). The CDR3 sequence: CASTDPGQENIQYF. Written as DNA, the CDR3 is TGTGCCAGTACGGATCCGGGACAGGAAAACATTCAGTACTTC.

The chain combines TRBV7-2 with TRBJ1-2; no clear D. Germline CDR1 is SGHTA and CDR2 is FQGNSA. Trimming stripped 0 bases from V and 7 bases from J, with 6 bases between. The CDR3 length is 12 residues. CDR3 sequence: CASSLAESGYTF. The DNA for the CDR3 is TGTGCCAGCAGCTTAGCGGAGAGTGGCTACACCTTC.

CDR3 residues: CASSLDPGASYGYTF. The CDR3 coding sequence is TGCGCCAGCAGCTTGGACCCAGGGGCCTCCTATGGCTACACCTTC. The chain joins TRBV5-1 to TRBJ1-2; the D gene is possibly TRBD1 (6 bases). V was clipped by 0 bases and J by 4 bases, with 13 bases between them. There are 15 residues in the CDR3. CDR1 is SGHRS, CDR2 YFSETQ, per germline.

In nucleotides, the CDR3 is TGTGCCAGCAGAACTCAGGGGGGGTCCTATAATTCACCCCTCCACTTT. Protein: CASRTQGGSYNSPLHF. V gene TRBV6-6 combines with J gene TRBJ1-6, with 7 bases lining up with TRBD1. Trimming took 6 bases from V and 1 from J; bases not matched to a gene: 6. The CDR3 loop spans 16 amino acids. Germline CDR1 is MNHNY and CDR2 is SVGAGI (reference sequence).

This clone was found a few times. This chain connects TRBV18 to TRBJ1-2; TRBD1 agrees at 8 bases. The CDR3 is 16 residues long. V trimming: 3 bases; J trimming: 2 bases; junction bases outside the gene matches: 8. Looked up from germline, CDR1 is KGHSH and CDR2 is LQKENI. CDR3 sequence (DNA): TGTGCCAGCTCACCGGGACAGGTGGGGCTAAACTATGGCTACACCTTC. It codes for CASSPGQVGLNYGYTF.

The CDR3 is CASTRTLGEQYF. The CDR3 DNA reads TGCGCCAGCACTCGGACTCTTGGAGAGCAGTATTTT. The V call is TRBV10-2, the J call TRBJ2-3, with D perhaps TRBD2 (5 bases). Trimming took 7 bases from V and 11 from J, leaving 16 bases between them. Looked up from germline, CDR1 is WSHSY and CDR2 is SAAADI. CDR3 length: 12 residues.

This chain connects TRBV29-1 to TRBJ1-1, with a possible D match to TRBD1 (5 bases). Trimming cost V 0 bases and J 5 bases, with 13 bases left between them. Germline V CDR1 and CDR2: SQVTM, ANQGSEA. The CDR3 loop spans 14 amino acids. The CDR3 spells CSVEDAGRRTEAFF. The CDR3 DNA reads as TGCAGCGTTGAAGATGCAGGGCGCCGAACTGAAGCTTTCTTT.

V is TRBV7-2 and J is TRBJ2-7; D not certain. Per the germline V gene, CDR1 is SGHTA and CDR2 is FQGNSA. The CDR3 covers 15 residues. The germline V and J ends were trimmed by 5 bases and 4 bases, with 18 bases remaining between them. In DNA, the CDR3 is TGTGCCAGCAGCATACAAGATCTCCCCAGTTACGAGCAGTACTTC. Protein sequence: CASSIQDLPSYEQYF.

This clone was seen a single time. The J gene is TRBJ2-3, the V gene TRBV4-2, with D perhaps matching TRBD2 (5 bases). The CDR3 loop spans 14 amino acids. The V gene's germline CDR1 is LGHNA and CDR2 YNFKEQ. V was pared by 0 bases and J by 5 bases, with 9 bases between. The CDR3 sequence is CASSQDLAGDTQYF. The CDR3 nucleotides are TGTGCCAGCAGCCAAGATCTAGCAGGAGATACGCAGTATTTT.

The chain uses TRBV29-1 and TRBJ2-3; 11 bases line up with TRBD2. Trimming cost V 8 bases and J 8 bases; bases outside gene matches: 3. The CDR3 runs 11 residues. Germline CDR1 is SQVTM and CDR2 is ANQGSEA. CDR3 amino acids: CSSGTSGTQYF. CDR3 coding DNA: TGCAGCAGCGGGACTAGCGGTACGCAGTATTTT.

This clone was seen only once. This chain uses TRBV19 with TRBJ1-5, with D perhaps matching TRBD1 (5 bases). CDR1 and CDR2 from the germline V gene are LNHDA and SQIVND (reference sequence). V lost 4 bases and J 0 bases, leaving 16 bases between the germline ends. This CDR3 comprises 17 residues. CDR3 nucleotide sequence: TGTGCCAGTAGTACTAACAGGCCGGGCTATAGCAATCAGCCCCAGCATTTT. This sequence encodes CASSTNRPGYSNQPQHF.

As concerns this clone: The junction departs from germline at one end; a sequencing error may be responsible. CDR3 bases: TGTGCCAGTAGTGTAGACAGGGCGAGGGGCCTCGGCGAAAAACTGTTTTTT. Residues: CASSVDRARGLGEKLFF. This chain uses TRBV19 with TRBJ1-4, with TRBD1 matching over 7 bases. This CDR3 spans 17 amino acids. Germline CDR1 LNHDA, CDR2 SQIVND (reference sequence).

This chain uses TRBV7-2 with TRBJ1-5; no reliable D call. V was cut by 3 bases and J by 4 bases, with 10 bases left in between. This CDR3 is 14 amino acids long. Looked up from germline, CDR1 is SGHTA and CDR2 is FQGNSA. CDR3 nucleotide sequence: TGTGCCAGCAGCTTTTCCGGGGAGAATCAGCCCCAGCATTTT. The encoded protein is CASSFSGENQPQHF.

The rearrangement links TRBV5-4 to TRBJ1-1; 10 bases fit TRBD1. CDR3 size: 17 residues. The junction had 15 bases not matched to a gene; V was cut back by 3 bases and J by 7 bases. Germline assignment: CDR1 SGHNT and CDR2 YYREEE (reference sequence). Written as DNA, the CDR3 is TGTGCCAGCAGCTCGTCCCGGGACAGGGGCCCGAGGGATGAAGCTTTCTTT. Amino acid sequence: CASSSSRDRGPRDEAFF. The full variable domain, rest sourced from reference TRBV5-4 and TRBJ1-1, is ETGVTQSPTHLIKTRGQQVTLRCSSQSGHNTVSWYQQALGQGPQFIFQYYREEENGRGNFPPRFSGLQFPNYSSELNVNALELDDSALYLCASSSSRDRGPRDEAFFGQGTRLTVV.

The chain uses TRBV9 and TRBJ1-5, with a possible D match to TRBD1 (6 bases). There are 14 residues in the CDR3. Germline V lookup: CDR1 SGDLS, CDR2 YYNGEE. V was cut by 0 bases and J by 6 bases, with 10 bases left in between. CDR3 coding DNA: TGTGCCAGCAGCGTAGGGGCAGGGGTTCAGCCCCAGCATTTT. Translated, it gives CASSVGAGVQPQHF.

This chain joins TRBV5-5 and TRBJ1-1, with 10 bases fitting TRBD1. CDR3 length: 14 amino acids. V gave up 4 bases and J gave up 5 bases; unmatched junction bases: 5. Germline lookup yields CDR1 SGHKS and CDR2 YYEKEE (reference sequence). CDR3 DNA: TGTGCCAGCAGCCTAGGGACAGGGGCTACTGAAGCTTTCTTT. This gives the protein CASSLGTGATEAFF.

The V gene is TRBV6-4, the J gene TRBJ1-2; perhaps TRBD1 as D (5 bases). Per the germline V gene, CDR1 is MRHNA and CDR2 is SNTAGT. The CDR3 contains 14 residues. Trimming took 3 bases from V and 5 from J, leaving 13 bases between them. The CDR3 bases are TGTGCCAGCAGTGAAAACCCAGGGACGTATGGCTACACCTTC. This sequence encodes CASSENPGTYGYTF.

This chain joins TRBV28 and TRBJ2-7; TRBD1 might be the D (5 bases). The length of the CDR3 is 15 residues. V lost 4 bases and J 3 bases, leaving 16 bases between the germline ends. CDR1 MDHEN and CDR2 SYDVKM come from the germline V gene. The CDR3 nucleotides are TGTGCCAGCAGTTATAGGGGCAGGGTCGACTACGAGCAGTACTTC. Encoded protein: CASSYRGRVDYEQYF.

The V call is TRBV5-5, the J call TRBJ2-5, with D possibly matching TRBD1 (6 bases). The CDR3 loop spans 19 amino acids. Trimming removed 4 bases at V and 4 bases at J, with 29 bases between. Germline CDR1 SGHKS, CDR2 YYEKEE (reference sequence). CDR3 bases: TGTGCCAGCAGCCCTTTCGTGGGGGCGCTTAGTAATATCGTAGAGACCCAGTACTTC. Protein: CASSPFVGALSNIVETQYF.

J is TRBJ2-3 and V is TRBV2; TRBD1 aligns across 7 bases. The length of the CDR3 is 16 residues. Looked up from germline, CDR1 is SNHLY and CDR2 is FYNNEI. V gave up 6 bases and J gave up 2 bases; unmatched junction bases: 11. CDR3 sequence reads: CASSSSRDSDTDTQYF. The DNA of the CDR3 is TGTGCCAGCAGCTCCTCGAGGGACAGCGACACAGATACGCAGTATTTT.

The V call is TRBV19, the J call TRBJ1-5; 10 positions agree with TRBD1. This CDR3 has 16 residues. Unmatched junction bases numbered 8, after V lost 4 bases and J lost 5 bases. Germline CDR1 LNHDA, CDR2 SQIVND (reference sequence). The CDR3 DNA follows: TGTGCCAGTAGTAGCCGTAGAGGGACAGGGGATCAGCCCCAGCATTTT. This codes for CASSSRRGTGDQPQHF.

The chain joins TRBV7-9 to TRBJ2-1; D may be TRBD1 (6 bases). CDR3 length: 18 residues. Germline V gene sequence: CDR1 SEHNR, CDR2 FQNEAQ (reference sequence). Deletions cut 3 bases from V and 3 bases from J, with 21 bases between. CDR3 sequence: CASSLGPIRGNYYNEQFF. The DNA of the CDR3 is TGTGCCAGCAGCTTGGGACCGATCAGGGGAAACTACTACAATGAGCAGTTCTTC.

The chain employs TRBV19 and TRBJ2-3, with D tentatively TRBD2 (5 bases). V gave up 4 bases and J gave up 2 bases, with 13 bases separating them. The CDR3 sequence is 15 residues long. CDR1 LNHDA and CDR2 SQIVND come from the germline V gene (reference sequence). The CDR3, as DNA: TGTGCCAGTAGTAATGTAGCGAAGCTCACAGATACGCAGTATTTT. Translating it yields CASSNVAKLTDTQYF.